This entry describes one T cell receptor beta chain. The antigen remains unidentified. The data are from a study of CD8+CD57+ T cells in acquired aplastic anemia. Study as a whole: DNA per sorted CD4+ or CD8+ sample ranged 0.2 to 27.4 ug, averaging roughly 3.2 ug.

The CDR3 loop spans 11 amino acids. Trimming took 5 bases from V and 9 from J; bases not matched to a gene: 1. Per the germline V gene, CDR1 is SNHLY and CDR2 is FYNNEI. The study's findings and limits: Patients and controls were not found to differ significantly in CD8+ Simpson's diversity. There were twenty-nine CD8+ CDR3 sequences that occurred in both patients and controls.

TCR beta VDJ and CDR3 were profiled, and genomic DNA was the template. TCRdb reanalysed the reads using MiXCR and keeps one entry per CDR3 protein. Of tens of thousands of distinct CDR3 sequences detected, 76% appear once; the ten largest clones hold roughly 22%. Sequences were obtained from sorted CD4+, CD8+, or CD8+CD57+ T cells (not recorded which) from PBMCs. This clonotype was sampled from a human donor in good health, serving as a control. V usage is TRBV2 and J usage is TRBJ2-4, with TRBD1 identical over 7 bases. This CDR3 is CASSWDSIQYF. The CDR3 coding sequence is TGTGCCAGCAGTTGGGACAGCATTCAGTACTTC.